These T cell receptor beta chains were read from a single sample in a study of T cells in tuberculosis. Profiling relied on immunoSEQ multiplex PCR, and the TCRdb table lists in-frame clones only, not all of them. The table lists tens of thousands of clones, around 95% of them singletons. The sequenced material came from PBMCs. These receptors all stem from a donor aged 10 to 29 with latent tuberculosis or without tuberculosis infection. Both conserved end residues are part of each CDR3. A D gene is named only where the DNA matches it firmly. Size is omitted from some rows. Given values are once, few, many or a class for expanded clones.

clone size: NA; V gene: TRBV4-2; J gene: TRBJ2-1; D gene: TRBD2; CDR3 DNA: TGTGCCAGCAGCCAAGATGGCGGGGGGGCGGATGAGCAGTTCTTC; CDR3 protein: CASSQDGGGADEQFF
clone size: NA; V gene: TRBV9; J gene: TRBJ2-3; D gene: TRBD2; CDR3 DNA: TGTGCCAGCAGCACGGGGACTAGCGGGGCCACGCAGTATTTT; CDR3 protein: CASSTGTSGATQYF
clone size: few; V gene: TRBV6-4; J gene: TRBJ2-6; D gene: TRBD1; CDR3 DNA: TGTGCCAGCAGCTCGACAGGGGAAGCTGGGGCCAACGTCCTGACTTTC; CDR3 protein: CASSSTGEAGANVLTF
clone size: NA; V gene: TRBV6-5; J gene: TRBJ1-5; D gene: NA; CDR3 DNA: TGTGCCAGCAGTTACTCGGCAGGGCCCCTAAATCAACCCCAGCATTTT; CDR3 protein: CASSYSAGPLNQPQHF
clone size: NA; V gene: TRBV5-6; J gene: TRBJ2-3; D gene: NA; CDR3 DNA: TGTGCCAGCAGCTTGGGGGCAAACACAGATACGCAGTATTTT; CDR3 protein: CASSLGANTDTQYF
clone size: NA; V gene: TRBV19; J gene: TRBJ1-2; D gene: NA; CDR3 DNA: TGTGCCAGTAGAATGGGCAGAGCTAACTATGGCTACACCTTC; CDR3 protein: CASRMGRANYGYTF
clone size: NA; V gene: TRBV2; J gene: TRBJ1-2; D gene: NA; CDR3 DNA: TGTGCCGGCGCTCGGGGGGGCTCTAACTATGGCTACACCTTC; CDR3 protein: CAGARGGSNYGYTF
clone size: NA; V gene: TRBV9; J gene: TRBJ1-1; D gene: TRBD1; CDR3 DNA: TGTGCCAGCAGCGATGGGACAGAGGGGGTCGAAGCTTTCTTT; CDR3 protein: CASSDGTEGVEAFF
clone size: NA; V gene: TRBV2; J gene: TRBJ1-3; D gene: NA; CDR3 DNA: TGTGCCAGCAGCGAGGGCGACGAGAAGGGTGGAAACACCATATATTTT; CDR3 protein: CASSEGDEKGGNTIYF
clone size: once; V gene: TRBV2; J gene: TRBJ1-2; D gene: NA; CDR3 DNA: TGTGCCAGCAGTCATGGGGAGCAGGCGTACTATGGCTACACCTTC; CDR3 protein: CASSHGEQAYYGYTF
clone size: once; V gene: TRBV6-1; J gene: TRBJ1-2; D gene: NA; CDR3 DNA: TGTGCCAGCAAACAGGGTAGCAGCTATGGCTACACCTTC; CDR3 protein: CASKQGSSYGYTF
clone size: NA; V gene: TRBV30; J gene: TRBJ1-2; D gene: NA; CDR3 DNA: TGTGCCTGGAGTGTACCCCCATTGAGATACACCTTC; CDR3 protein: CAWSVPPLRYTF
clone size: few; V gene: TRBV2; J gene: TRBJ1-5; D gene: NA; CDR3 DNA: TGTGCCAGCAGTGACGGGCCGAGCGGGCCCCAGCATTTT; CDR3 protein: CASSDGPSGPQHF
clone size: NA; V gene: TRBV4-2; J gene: TRBJ1-4; D gene: NA; CDR3 DNA: TGTGCCAGCAGCCAGATGACTATGGGCGGAACTAATGAAAAACTGTTTTTT; CDR3 protein: CASSQMTMGGTNEKLFF
clone size: NA; V gene: TRBV7-8; J gene: TRBJ2-6; D gene: NA; CDR3 DNA: TGTGCCAGCAGCTTATCCCTAGCTGGGGCCAACGTCCTGACTTTC; CDR3 protein: CASSLSLAGANVLTF
clone size: NA; V gene: TRBV5-1; J gene: TRBJ2-1; D gene: NA; CDR3 DNA: TGCGCCAGCAGCCTAGCTTCCAATGAGCAGTTCTTC; CDR3 protein: CASSLASNEQFF
clone size: NA; V gene: TRBV23-1; J gene: TRBJ1-5; D gene: TRBD1; CDR3 DNA: TGCGCCAGCAGTCACCCGGACAGGCCTAGTGAAAACAATCAGCCCCAGCATTTT; CDR3 protein: CASSHPDRPSENNQPQHF
clone size: NA; V gene: TRBV29-1; J gene: TRBJ2-4; D gene: NA; CDR3 DNA: TGCAGCGTGGGACTAGCCAAAAACATTCAGTACTTC; CDR3 protein: CSVGLAKNIQYF
clone size: NA; V gene: TRBV5-1; J gene: TRBJ1-4; D gene: TRBD1; CDR3 DNA: TGCGCCAGCAGCCCACAGGGGGAAAAACTGTTTTTT; CDR3 protein: CASSPQGEKLFF
clone size: once; V gene: TRBV30; J gene: TRBJ2-1; D gene: TRBD1; CDR3 DNA: TGTGCCTGGACGCCACAGGGGGTGAGTGAGCAGTTCTTC; CDR3 protein: CAWTPQGVSEQFF
clone size: NA; V gene: TRBV30; J gene: TRBJ1-1; D gene: NA; CDR3 DNA: TGTGCCTGGAGTGTTGAGATGGTGACTGAAGCTTTCTTT; CDR3 protein: CAWSVEMVTEAFF
clone size: NA; V gene: TRBV30; J gene: TRBJ1-3; D gene: NA; CDR3 DNA: TGTGCCTGGACGAAAACCAGGGTAGAGGGAAACACCATATATTTT; CDR3 protein: CAWTKTRVEGNTIYF
clone size: NA; V gene: TRBV19; J gene: TRBJ1-1; D gene: TRBD1; CDR3 DNA: TGTGCCAGTAGTCGGACAGGGGGTTCGGTGGCTGAAGCTTTCTTT; CDR3 protein: CASSRTGGSVAEAFF
clone size: NA; V gene: TRBV7-2; J gene: TRBJ1-4; D gene: NA; CDR3 DNA: TGTGCCAGCAGCCCCATGGGTCCCGCCCTAGGTGAAAAACTGTTTTTT; CDR3 protein: CASSPMGPALGEKLFF
clone size: NA; V gene: TRBV5-4; J gene: TRBJ1-3; D gene: TRBD1; CDR3 DNA: TGTGCCAGCAGCTTGCCAGGGACAGGAGGAAACACCATATATTTT; CDR3 protein: CASSLPGTGGNTIYF
clone size: NA; V gene: TRBV19; J gene: TRBJ1-1; D gene: NA; CDR3 DNA: TGTGCCAGTAGTGGGTCAGCGACCATGAACACTGAAGCTTTCTTT; CDR3 protein: CASSGSATMNTEAFF
clone size: NA; V gene: TRBV6-6; J gene: TRBJ1-6; D gene: NA; CDR3 DNA: TGTGCCAGCCAAACGCCAGGGTATTCACCCCTCCACTTT; CDR3 protein: CASQTPGYSPLHF
clone size: NA; V gene: TRBV11-2; J gene: TRBJ1-2; D gene: TRBD1; CDR3 DNA: TGTGCCAGCAGCTCTGGACAGGCCCCCGGAGGCTACACCTTC; CDR3 protein: CASSSGQAPGGYTF
clone size: NA; V gene: TRBV25-1; J gene: TRBJ1-5; D gene: NA; CDR3 DNA: TGTGCCAGCAGTGCCGGACAGTCCAATCAGCCCCAGCATTTT; CDR3 protein: CASSAGQSNQPQHF
clone size: NA; V gene: TRBV27; J gene: TRBJ1-4; D gene: NA; CDR3 DNA: TGTGCCAGCAGTTTGACGGGAAGAAATGAAAAACTGTTTTTT; CDR3 protein: CASSLTGRNEKLFF
clone size: NA; V gene: TRBV12-2; J gene: TRBJ2-3; D gene: NA; CDR3 DNA: TGTGCAACCTCGGGGGAAGATACGCAGTATTTT; CDR3 protein: CATSGEDTQYF
clone size: NA; V gene: TRBV6-5; J gene: TRBJ1-1; D gene: NA; CDR3 DNA: TGTGCCAGCAGTTTCACAGGGAACACTGAAGCTTTCTTT; CDR3 protein: CASSFTGNTEAFF
clone size: once; V gene: TRBV10-3; J gene: TRBJ2-2; D gene: NA; CDR3 DNA: TGTGCCATCAGTGACGGAGGAACCGGGGAGCTGTTTTTT; CDR3 protein: CAISDGGTGELFF
clone size: few; V gene: TRBV7-3; J gene: TRBJ1-2; D gene: NA; CDR3 DNA: TGTGCCAGCAGCTCGCTTCCCTGGGGGCAGGGAAGTGGCTACACCTTC; CDR3 protein: CASSSLPWGQGSGYTF
clone size: NA; V gene: TRBV2; J gene: TRBJ1-2; D gene: TRBD1; CDR3 DNA: TGTGCCAGCAGCCCGACAGGGGTCTATGGCTACACCTTC; CDR3 protein: CASSPTGVYGYTF
clone size: NA; V gene: TRBV7-7; J gene: TRBJ1-3; D gene: NA; CDR3 DNA: TGTGCCAGCAGCCCGGGATCCGGGACTAGCACCATATATTTT; CDR3 protein: CASSPGSGTSTIYF
clone size: NA; V gene: TRBV6-5; J gene: TRBJ1-1; D gene: TRBD1; CDR3 DNA: TGTGCCAGCCTGGGACAGGTGAACACTGAAGCTTTCTTT; CDR3 protein: CASLGQVNTEAFF
clone size: NA; V gene: TRBV5-1; J gene: TRBJ2-3; D gene: TRBD2; CDR3 DNA: TGCGCCAGCAGCTTGATACCGGGGGGGCCCGTCACAGATACGCAGTATTTT; CDR3 protein: CASSLIPGGPVTDTQYF
clone size: NA; V gene: TRBV4-1; J gene: TRBJ1-4; D gene: NA; CDR3 DNA: TGCGCCAGCAGCTATGGGACTGCGAATGAAAAACTGTTTTTT; CDR3 protein: CASSYGTANEKLFF
clone size: NA; V gene: TRBV7-3; J gene: TRBJ2-2; D gene: NA; CDR3 DNA: TGTGCCAGCAGCTTTAGACAGAACCCCCGGGAGCTGTTTTTT; CDR3 protein: CASSFRQNPRELFF
clone size: once; V gene: TRBV21-1; J gene: TRBJ2-4; D gene: NA; CDR3 DNA: TGTGCCAGCAGCAAGGGACAGGGCAACGTTCAGTACTTC; CDR3 protein: CASSKGQGNVQYF
clone size: NA; V gene: TRBV6-6; J gene: TRBJ1-2; D gene: NA; CDR3 DNA: TGTGCCCTTAACAGGGTCGGCTATGGCTACACCTTC; CDR3 protein: CALNRVGYGYTF
clone size: NA; V gene: TRBV2; J gene: TRBJ1-1; D gene: TRBD1; CDR3 DNA: TGTGCCAGCACCTCCCGAGGTCCGGGACAGCGGCCGGAGTTAGCTTTCTTT; CDR3 protein: CASTSRGPGQRPELAFF
clone size: NA; V gene: TRBV6-5; J gene: TRBJ1-5; D gene: NA; CDR3 DNA: TGTGCCAGCAGCCGTGGGGGGGACAATCAGCCCCAGCATTTT; CDR3 protein: CASSRGGDNQPQHF
clone size: NA; V gene: TRBV6-1; J gene: TRBJ1-5; D gene: TRBD1; CDR3 DNA: TGTGCCAGCAGTGACGGCACAGGGGGCCCTGTAGCCCAGCATTTT; CDR3 protein: CASSDGTGGPVAQHF
clone size: NA; V gene: TRBV18; J gene: TRBJ2-1; D gene: TRBD2; CDR3 DNA: TGTGCCAGCTCACCTAGCGGGGGGGCCGGTAATGAGCAGTTCTTC; CDR3 protein: CASSPSGGAGNEQFF
clone size: once; V gene: TRBV6-1; J gene: TRBJ2-1; D gene: NA; CDR3 DNA: TGTGCCAGCAGTGGGTACACCGAGCAGTTCTTC; CDR3 protein: CASSGYTEQFF
clone size: NA; V gene: TRBV7-9; J gene: TRBJ2-4; D gene: NA; CDR3 DNA: TGTGCCAGCAGCTTAGAGTATAACAGGGTTAACTTC; CDR3 protein: CASSLEYNRVNF
clone size: NA; V gene: TRBV4-2; J gene: TRBJ1-6; D gene: TRBD1; CDR3 DNA: TGTGCCAGCAGCCCCGGGACAGAGAATTCACCCCTCCACTTT; CDR3 protein: CASSPGTENSPLHF
clone size: NA; V gene: TRBV7-3; J gene: TRBJ2-3; D gene: NA; CDR3 DNA: TGTGCCAGCAGCTTAATCCCCAGGCCTGATACGCAGTATTTT; CDR3 protein: CASSLIPRPDTQYF
clone size: NA; V gene: TRBV4-2; J gene: TRBJ2-2; D gene: NA; CDR3 DNA: TGTGCCAGCAGCCAAGTTGGTGGGGGGGCCGGTGGCACCGGGGAGCTGTTTTTT; CDR3 protein: CASSQVGGGAGGTGELFF
clone size: NA; V gene: TRBV30; J gene: TRBJ1-2; D gene: NA; CDR3 DNA: TGTGCCTGGAGTTTCACCTGGGGGGACTATGGCTACACCTTC; CDR3 protein: CAWSFTWGDYGYTF
clone size: once; V gene: TRBV6-1; J gene: TRBJ2-7; D gene: NA; CDR3 DNA: TGTGCCAGCGCTCGGGCAGGGATCTACGAGCAGTACTTC; CDR3 protein: CASARAGIYEQYF